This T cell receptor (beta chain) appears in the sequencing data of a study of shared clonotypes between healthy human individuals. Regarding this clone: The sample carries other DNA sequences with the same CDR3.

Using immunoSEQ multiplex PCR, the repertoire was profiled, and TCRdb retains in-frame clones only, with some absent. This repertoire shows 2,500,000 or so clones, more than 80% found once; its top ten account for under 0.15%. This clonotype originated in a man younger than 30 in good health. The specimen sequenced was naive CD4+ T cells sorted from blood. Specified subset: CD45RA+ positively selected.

This chain's CDR3 is CASSPDSTDTQYF. In DNA, the CDR3 is TGTGCCAGCTCACCTGACAGCACAGATACGCAGTATTTT. The V call is TRBV18, the J call TRBJ2-3; no clear D gene. The ends were cut back, 3 bases at V and 0 bases at J, with 4 bases in the middle. The germline V gene has CDR1 KGHSH and CDR2 LQKENI. The CDR3 has 13 amino acids. Together with reference TRBV18 and TRBJ2-3, the CDR3 gives the full variable domain: NAGVMQNPRHLVRRRGQEARLRCSPMKGHSHVYWYRQLPEEGLKFMVYLQKENIIDESGMPKERFSAEFPKEGPSILRIQQVVRGDSAAYFCASSPDSTDTQYFGPGTRLTVL.